Reported below is one TCR beta chain. The data belong to a study of blood T cell repertoires in COVID-19. Overall study: PBMCs, B-cell-depleted T cells, or T cells provided the cDNA or gDNA that made up the material.

V was clipped by 3 bases and J by 8 bases, with 10 bases between them. CDR1 and CDR2 from the germline V gene are SEHNR and FQNEAQ (reference sequence). This CDR3 has 12 residues. Measured with immunoSEQ multiplex PCR; TCRdb has only the in-frame clones, and not every one. The repertoire holds some 100,000 clones, with 88% as singletons. The clonotype originates from a woman older than 75 with active COVID-19. Sequenced: peripheral blood. The rearrangement joins TRBV7-9 to TRBJ1-2; perhaps TRBD1 as D (5 bases). The chain's CDR3 is CASSFRGRGYTF. The CDR3 DNA sequence: TGTGCCAGCAGCTTCCGGGGGAGAGGCTACACCTTC.